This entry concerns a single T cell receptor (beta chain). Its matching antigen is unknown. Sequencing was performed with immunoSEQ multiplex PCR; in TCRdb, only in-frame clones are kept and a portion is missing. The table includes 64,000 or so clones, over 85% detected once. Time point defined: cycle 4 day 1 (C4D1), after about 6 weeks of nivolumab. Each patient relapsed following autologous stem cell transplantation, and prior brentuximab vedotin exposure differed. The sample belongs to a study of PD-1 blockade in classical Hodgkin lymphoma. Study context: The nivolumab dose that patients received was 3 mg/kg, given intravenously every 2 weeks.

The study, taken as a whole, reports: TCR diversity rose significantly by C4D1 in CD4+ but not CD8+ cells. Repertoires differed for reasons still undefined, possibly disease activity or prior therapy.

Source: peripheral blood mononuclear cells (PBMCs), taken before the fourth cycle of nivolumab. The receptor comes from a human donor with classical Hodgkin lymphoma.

CDR3 bases: TGTGCCAGCAGCTTAGGTTGGAGGAATTCACCCCTCCACTTT. Translation gives CASSLGWRNSPLHF. The J gene is TRBJ1-6, the V gene TRBV7-8; D remains ambiguous. Germline values: CDR1 SGHVS, CDR2 FQNEAQ. The germline V and J ends were trimmed by 1 base and 7 bases, with 8 bases remaining between them. The CDR3 totals 14 residues.